The 27 T cell receptor beta chains below all came from one sample that was sequenced in a study of neurological immune-mediated disorders. TCRdb re-derived calls from the 5' RACE reads in MiXCR, one entry per CDR3 protein. The repertoire includes tens of thousands of distinct CDR3 sequences, about 6% of them detected once, and around 41% sits in the top ten. Sequencing was done on a sample of CD8+ T cells from blood. These receptors all stem from a man aged 18 to 35 in good health.

By share, this clonotype counts as medium-sized. V is TRBV27 and J is TRBJ2-7; D is ambiguous. The V gene's germline CDR1 is MNHEY and CDR2 SMNVEV (reference sequence). The CDR3 length is 13 residues. The V end was cut by 5 bases, the J end by 0 bases, with 8 bases between. The CDR3 spells CASSPGASYEQYF. CDR3 coding DNA: TGTGCCAGCAGTCCCGGAGCCTCCTACGAGCAGTACTTC.

This clonotype was recorded at least ten times. This chain joins TRBV12-3 or TRBV12-4 and TRBJ2-1, with 8 positions matching TRBD2. V was pared by 2 bases and J by 7 bases, with 4 bases of the junction left unmatched. The CDR3 extends over 14 amino acids. CDR3 nucleotide sequence: TGTGCCAGCAGTTTAATACCGGGGGGGAATGAGCAGTTCTTC. This gives the protein CASSLIPGGNEQFF.

In its sample, this clonotype was seen many times. V gene TRBV7-2 combines with J gene TRBJ2-5; D remains unclear. CDR3 length: 17 residues. Germline V gives CDR1 SGHTA, CDR2 FQGNSA. Trimming pared 1 base from V and 1 base from J, leaving 16 bases between. The CDR3 DNA reads TGTGCCAGCAGCTTAGAGCCCCGTTTTGGTGCCCAAGAGACCCAGTACTTC. This codes for CASSLEPRFGAQETQYF.

This clonotype was recorded many times. The rearrangement uses TRBV6-6 and TRBJ1-4; no clear D. Germline V gene sequence: CDR1 MNHNY, CDR2 SVGAGI (reference sequence). V dropped 0 bases and J dropped 0 bases, with 5 bases sitting between them. CDR3 length equals 15 residues. Here the CDR3 DNA reads TGTGCCAGCAGTTACTCGAGGGCAACTAATGAAAAACTGTTTTTT. Protein sequence: CASSYSRATNEKLFF.

Concerning this clonotype itself: The junction and the germline gene differ at one end; a read error may be behind it. J is TRBJ2-7 and V is TRBV5-6, with D unclear. Germline CDR1 SGHDT, CDR2 YYEEEE. There are 16 residues in the CDR3. The CDR3 region is CAISLVGSRSSYEQYF. DNA for the CDR3: TGTGCCATCAGCTTGGTTGGGTCACGTAGCTCCTACGAGCAGTACTTC.

This clonotype was counted ten times or more. The chain employs TRBV20-1 and TRBJ2-7, with 7 bases fitting TRBD2. The CDR3 contains 14 residues. The V segment lost 3 bases and the J segment 0 bases; nucleotides outside the gene matches: 5. CDR1 DFQATT and CDR2 SNEGSKA come from the germline V gene (reference sequence). DNA of the CDR3: TGCAGTGCTAGGAGACTAGCCAGCTCCTACGAGCAGTACTTC. Its protein is CSARRLASSYEQYF.

This clonotype was seen ten or more times. The chain carries TRBV7-3 and TRBJ2-3, with 11 bases lining up with TRBD2. CDR1 is SGHTA and CDR2 is FQGTGA in the germline V gene. The CDR3 is 17 amino acids. The junction had 6 bases not matched to a gene; V was cut back by 3 bases and J by 1 base. CDR3 sequence (DNA): TGTGCCAGCAGCTTCCCGACTAGCGGGGTTGGCACAGATACGCAGTATTTT. Translated: CASSFPTSGVGTDTQYF.

This clonotype was counted ten times or more. The CDR3 DNA reads TGTGCCAGCAGTCCCTGGCAGCTACTTGATTCACCCCTCCACTTT. Translation: CASSPWQLLDSPLHF. The chain is built from TRBV6-5 and TRBJ1-6; D not resolved. CDR3 length: 15 residues. Deletions cut 5 bases from V and 8 bases from J, with 16 bases between. Germline lookup yields CDR1 MNHEY and CDR2 SVGAGI.

This clonotype was seen repeatedly, ten times or more. The chain employs TRBV27 and TRBJ1-5, with TRBD1 matching over 12 bases. Trimming removed 3 bases from V and 7 bases from J; junction bases left unmatched: 4. From germline, CDR1 is MNHEY and CDR2 SMNVEV (reference sequence). CDR3 length: 15 amino acids. CDR3 loop: CASSLGQGAGQPQHF. The DNA of the CDR3 is TGTGCCAGCAGTTTGGGACAGGGGGCGGGACAGCCCCAGCATTTT.

This clonotype was detected many times. The chain links TRBV12-3 or TRBV12-4 to TRBJ1-2; tentatively, D is TRBD1 (6 bases). The CDR3 has 14 residues. The V end lost 6 bases, the J end lost 6 bases, and 17 bases lay between the germline ends. CDR3 residues: CASRYRGGADGYTF. The CDR3 DNA reads TGTGCCAGCAGATATCGCGGGGGCGCGGATGGCTACACCTTC.

This clonotype was picked up many times. This chain joins TRBV6-5 and TRBJ1-5; unclear D gene. The CDR3 totals 12 residues. CDR1 and CDR2 from the germline V gene are MNHEY and SVGAGI. V lost 2 bases, J lost 7 bases, and 6 bases lay in between. CDR3 bases: TGTGCCAGCAGTTACGCGGGCCAGCCCCAGCATTTT. Residues: CASSYAGQPQHF.

This clonotype was counted at least ten times. The chain carries TRBV4-2 and TRBJ2-1, with 7 bases lining up with TRBD1. The germline V gene has CDR1 LGHNA and CDR2 YNFKEQ. There are 12 residues in the CDR3. The V segment lost 3 bases and the J segment 12 bases; nucleotides outside the gene matches: 5. CDR3 nucleotides: TGTGCCAGCAGCCATGGGGACAGCTCGCAGTTCTTC. Amino acids: CASSHGDSSQFF.

In this sample, this clonotype turned up many times. V gene TRBV6-5 combines with J gene TRBJ1-2; no clear D gene. Trimming shortened V by 5 bases and J by 6 bases, and 19 bases separated the two germline ends. The length of the CDR3 is 15 residues. In germline, CDR1 is MNHEY, CDR2 SVGAGI. CDR3 in amino acids: CASSRGVGTKDGYTF. Here the CDR3 DNA reads TGTGCCAGCAGTCGGGGTGTGGGAACGAAGGATGGCTACACCTTC.

Many counts were recorded for this clonotype. CDR3 DNA sequence: TGTGCCAGCAGCCAAGGACCTCTCCCATACGAGCAGTACTTC. Amino acids: CASSQGPLPYEQYF. The V and J genes are TRBV14 and TRBJ2-7; D is undetermined. The CDR3 covers 14 residues. Germline lookup yields CDR1 SGHDN and CDR2 FVKESK. Trimming took off 1 base at V and 4 bases at J, with 11 bases between the two ends.

This clonotype came up many times. The V and J genes are TRBV20-1 and TRBJ1-2, with D possibly TRBD1 on 5 matching bases. Trimming left V 6 bases short and J 6 bases short, with 20 bases between. Germline CDR1 and CDR2: DFQATT and SNEGSKA (reference sequence). The CDR3 is 14 residues long. The CDR3 DNA follows: TGCAGTGCCCACCGGGACCGACCAGTTGATGGCTACACCTTC. Its protein is CSAHRDRPVDGYTF.

Many counts were recorded for this clonotype. The J gene is TRBJ1-1, the V gene TRBV7-9; perhaps TRBD1 as D (5 bases). There are 17 residues in the CDR3. V dropped 3 bases and J dropped 0 bases, with 17 bases sitting between them. CDR1 and CDR2 from the germline V gene are SEHNR and FQNEAQ (reference sequence). CDR3 sequence (DNA): TGTGCCAGCAGCTTTGGGGCCTACGGCCTGATGAACACTGAAGCTTTCTTT. It yields the protein CASSFGAYGLMNTEAFF.

The chain carries TRBV5-3 and TRBJ1-5; unclear D gene. TRBV5-3 is known as an ORF, though its function is uncertain. Trimming left V 0 bases short and J 0 bases short, with 13 bases between. The CDR3 contains 17 residues. CDR3 amino acids: CARSLVGQPYSNQPQHF. The CDR3 coding sequence is TGTGCCAGAAGCTTGGTTGGTCAGCCTTATAGCAATCAGCCCCAGCATTTT.

This clonotype was seen ten or more times. The chain recombines TRBV6-5 with TRBJ2-1; tentative D call: TRBD1 (6 bases). V was trimmed by 3 bases and J by 5 bases, leaving 14 bases between them. The germline CDR1 and CDR2 sequences are MNHEY and SVGAGI. The length of the CDR3 is 15 residues. The CDR3 coding sequence is TGTGCCAGCAGTTATTCCGGACAGTTAAACAATGAGCAGTTCTTC. Encoded protein: CASSYSGQLNNEQFF.

In its sample, this clonotype was seen many times. The rearrangement links TRBV4-3 to TRBJ1-2, with 7 bases aligning to TRBD1. This CDR3 contains 13 residues. CDR1 and CDR2 (germline): LGHNA, YSLEER. J lost 12 bases, V lost 1 base, and 8 bases had no gene match. The CDR3 DNA is TGCGCCAGCAGCCAAGCCGGACAGGCACCTGACACCTTC. It yields the protein CASSQAGQAPDTF.

The sample holds many counts of this clonotype. This chain connects TRBV27 to TRBJ2-7, with D possibly TRBD2 on 5 matching bases. This CDR3 has 14 residues. Germline V gene data show CDR1 as MNHEY and CDR2 as SMNVEV (reference sequence). V was trimmed by 3 bases and J by 2 bases, leaving 11 bases between them. The CDR3 loop is CASSLKGVTYEQYF. DNA of the CDR3: TGTGCCAGCAGTTTGAAGGGAGTCACCTACGAGCAGTACTTC.

This clonotype was seen repeatedly, ten times or more. The CDR3: CASSGPGTSGPYEQYF. In DNA form, the CDR3 reads TGTGCCAGCAGCGGTCCCGGGACTAGCGGCCCCTACGAGCAGTACTTC. The chain joins TRBV3-1 to TRBJ2-7; 11 bases are a match to TRBD2. From germline, CDR1 is LGHDT and CDR2 YNNKEL (reference sequence). The CDR3 length is 16 residues. V shed 5 bases, J shed 2 bases, and the junction held 8 bases outside the gene matches.

At least ten counts were recorded for this clonotype. The chain carries TRBV11-2 and TRBJ2-7, with 12 nucleotides matching TRBD2. The CDR3 has 16 residues. The V gene end was trimmed by 5 bases and the J gene end by 0 bases; junction bases not matched to a gene: 5. Germline CDR1 SGHAT, CDR2 FQNNGV. The CDR3 spells CASSQGLAGSSYEQYF. Here the CDR3 DNA reads TGTGCCAGCAGCCAAGGACTAGCGGGGAGCTCCTACGAGCAGTACTTC.

In its sample, this clonotype was seen many times. The genes are TRBV9 and TRBJ2-1, with D perhaps TRBD1 (6 bases). Germline assignment: CDR1 SGDLS and CDR2 YYNGEE. The length of the CDR3 is 15 residues. Trimming removed 0 bases from V and 10 bases from J, with 17 bases in between. CDR3 DNA: TGTGCCAGCAGCGTAGGTATGGCAGGGGATATAGAGCAGTTCTTC. It encodes CASSVGMAGDIEQFF.

This clonotype was observed many times. The V gene is TRBV7-6, the J gene TRBJ2-1; 8 bases map to TRBD2. Looked up from germline, CDR1 is SGHVS and CDR2 is FNYEAQ. This CDR3 spans 15 amino acids. Trimming removed 3 bases from V and 5 bases from J; junction bases left unmatched: 6. In nucleotides, the CDR3 is TGTGCCAGCAGCTTCGGAGCGGGGGCAAACAATGAGCAGTTCTTC. It yields the protein CASSFGAGANNEQFF.

The rearrangement joins TRBV4-2 to TRBJ1-1; TRBD1 matches at 7 bases. Germline V CDR1 and CDR2: LGHNA, YNFKEQ. Trimming at V came to 3 bases and at J to 1 base, leaving 5 bases not matched to a gene. The CDR3 spans 15 residues. In DNA form, the CDR3 reads TGTGCCAGCAGCCAGTCATACAGGGGGAACACTGAAGCTTTCTTT. Translating gives CASSQSYRGNTEAFF.

This clonotype was counted many times. This chain connects TRBV6-5 to TRBJ1-6; maybe TRBD1 (5 bases). V lost 0 bases to trimming and J lost 4 bases, with 10 bases between them. Germline lookup yields CDR1 MNHEY and CDR2 SVGAGI. The CDR3 is 16 amino acids. The CDR3 region has the DNA TGTGCCAGCAGTTACTCGACAGACTATTATAATTCACCCCTCCACTTT. It yields the protein CASSYSTDYYNSPLHF.

This clonotype was seen repeatedly, ten times or more. The genes are TRBV4-1 and TRBJ2-3; tentative D call: TRBD2 (5 bases). Germline V gives CDR1 MGHRA, CDR2 YSYEKL. V was pared by 0 bases and J by 6 bases, with 7 bases between. The CDR3 runs 13 residues. DNA for the CDR3: TGCGCCAGCAGCCAAGACTCGGGGGATACGCAGTATTTT. This encodes CASSQDSGDTQYF.